One and the same sample provided the 28 T cell receptor beta chains below, sequenced in a study of cytomegalovirus exposure and HLA in healthy donors. Use of 60 Vbeta and 13 Jbeta primers characterized the PCR. This table comes from immunoSEQ multiplex PCR, and its TCRdb copy is limited to in-frame clones, with some not included. The sample lists about 140,000 clones, approximately 67% seen once, with around 6% in the top ten. Sequenced input: PBMCs. Receptors originate from a woman aged 60 to 75 in good health and CMV-seronegative.

This rearrangement joins TRBV7-9 to TRBJ1-1; 12 bases are a match to TRBD1. V shed 4 bases and J 6 bases; nucleotides not matched to a gene: 6. Looked up from germline, CDR1 is SEHNR and CDR2 is FQNEAQ (reference sequence). CDR3 length equals 15 residues. CDR3 nucleotide sequence: TGTGCCAGCAGCTCCTCGGGACAGGGGGCTTCTGAAGCTTTCTTT. Its protein product is CASSSSGQGASEAFF.

This chain's CDR3 is CSVEGRGTQHF. The CDR3 DNA reads TGCAGCGTTGAAGGTCGGGGTACCCAGCATTTT. This chain uses TRBV29-1 with TRBJ1-5; D is unresolved. Germline CDR1 reads SQVTM; CDR2 reads ANQGSEA. The length of the CDR3 is 11 residues. Trimming took off 1 base at V and 11 bases at J, with 9 bases between the two ends.

This chain uses TRBV5-4 with TRBJ2-1, with D unclear. Trimming took 6 bases from V and 5 from J, leaving 6 bases between them. The germline V gene has CDR1 SGHNT and CDR2 YYREEE (reference sequence). This CDR3 has 11 residues. The chain's CDR3 is CASTTDNEQFF. CDR3 nucleotide sequence: TGTGCCAGCACCACTGACAATGAGCAGTTCTTC.

This clone came up a few times. The genes are TRBV9 and TRBJ2-2; D remains ambiguous. This CDR3 spans 15 amino acids. Germline V gene data show CDR1 as SGDLS and CDR2 as YYNGEE. V lost 6 bases and J lost 6, with 18 bases in between. CDR3 loop: CASNLRGSTAGELFF. The CDR3 DNA reads as TGTGCCAGCAACCTGCGCGGCTCCACGGCCGGGGAGCTGTTTTTT.

The chain couples TRBV5-1 to TRBJ2-7; 7 nucleotides align to TRBD1. The V and J ends lost 4 bases and 5 bases, in that order; junction bases with no gene match: 9. Germline V gene lookup returns CDR1 SGHRS and CDR2 YFSETQ. The CDR3 spans 14 residues. CDR3 coding DNA: TGCGCCAGCAGCGTCAACAGGGGTTTAGACGAGCAGTACTTC. Translation gives CASSVNRGLDEQYF.

The chain is built from TRBV4-2 and TRBJ2-5; 13 bases map to TRBD2. The ends lost 1 base at V and 5 bases at J; junction bases unmatched: 13. The CDR3 loop spans 19 amino acids. Germline V gene lookup returns CDR1 LGHNA and CDR2 YNFKEQ. The CDR3 bases are TGTGCCAGCAGCCAAGCTACGGGGTTGACTAGCGGGAGGCGGGAGACCCAGTACTTC. This gives the protein CASSQATGLTSGRRETQYF.

This clone was recorded a few times. The chain recombines TRBV6-6 with TRBJ1-2; perhaps TRBD1 as D (5 bases). V was clipped by 0 bases and J by 6 bases, with 14 bases between them. This CDR3 spans 15 amino acids. Germline CDR1 MNHNY, CDR2 SVGAGI (reference sequence). The CDR3 DNA follows: TGTGCCAGCAGTTACTCGCGGGACGGGAGGAATGGCTACACCTTC. Residues: CASSYSRDGRNGYTF.

This rearrangement joins TRBV7-2 to TRBJ2-2; the D is unclear. Trimming took off 8 bases at V and 3 bases at J, with 10 bases between the two ends. The CDR3 runs 13 residues. Germline V gene sequence: CDR1 SGHTA, CDR2 FQGNSA. CDR3 residues: CASSEHYTGELFF. The CDR3 nucleotides are TGTGCCAGCTCAGAACATTACACCGGGGAGCTGTTTTTT.

This chain joins TRBV19 and TRBJ2-3; TRBD2 is a possible D gene (5 bases). CDR1 is LNHDA, CDR2 SQIVND, per germline (reference sequence). Trimming took off 5 bases at V and 11 bases at J, with 23 bases between the two ends. There are 15 residues in the CDR3. CDR3 DNA: TGTGCCAGTAGTGCCCTCAATCCCGGGTTTGCGGGGCAGTATTTT. Its protein product is CASSALNPGFAGQYF.

The CDR3 is CASSELRRGPGEQYF. The CDR3 DNA is TGTGCCAGCAGTGAACTAAGGCGGGGGCCGGGGGAGCAGTACTTC. The gene calls are TRBV2 and TRBJ2-7; weak D call: TRBD2 (7 bases). This CDR3 region has 15 residues. CDR1 and CDR2 (germline): SNHLY, FYNNEI. The V gene lost 2 bases and the J gene lost 7 bases, with 18 bases spanning the gap.

The chain is built from TRBV15 and TRBJ2-7; TRBD1 matches at 7 bases. The CDR3 totals 15 residues. V dropped 1 base and J dropped 5; count of bases not matched to a gene: 8. CDR1 is LNHNV and CDR2 is YYDKDF in the germline V gene (reference sequence). CDR3 DNA sequence: TGTGCCACCAGCAGAGCCACGACAGGGTTCGACGAGCAGTACTTC. Amino acids: CATSRATTGFDEQYF. The variable domain in full, with the rest retrieved from reference TRBV15 and TRBJ2-7, is DAMVIQNPRYQVTQFGKPVTLSCSQTLNHNVMYWYQQKSSQAPKLLFHYYDKDFNNEADTPDNFQSRRPNTSFCFLDIRSPGLGDTAMYLCATSRATTGFDEQYFGPGTRLTVT.

This clone was seen a handful of times. The CDR3 DNA reads as TGTGCCAGCAGCTTAGAGGGACAGGGGAGGTCCTATAATTCACCCCTCCACTTT. Translated: CASSLEGQGRSYNSPLHF. The gene calls are TRBV7-4 and TRBJ1-6, with 10 bases aligning to TRBD1. The junction had 4 bases not matched to a gene; V was cut back by 1 base and J by 1 base. CDR1 and CDR2 from the germline V gene are SGHVT and SQSDAQ. CDR3 size: 18 residues.

The gene calls are TRBV28 and TRBJ1-4, with D unclear. V was pared by 3 bases and J by 8 bases, with 16 bases between. CDR1 is MDHEN, CDR2 SYDVKM, per germline. The CDR3 extends over 15 amino acids. The CDR3 sequence is CASSLQNIASEKLFF. DNA for the CDR3: TGTGCCAGCAGTTTGCAGAACATAGCCTCCGAAAAACTGTTTTTT. Looking up the rest from reference TRBV28 and TRBJ1-4 gives the full variable domain: DVKVTQSSRYLVKRTGEKVFLECVQDMDHENMFWYRQDPGLGLRLIYFSYDVKMKEKGDIPEGYSVSREKKERFSLILESASTNQTSMYLCASSLQNIASEKLFFGSGTQLSVL.

This clone was observed a few times. The chain couples TRBV11-2 to TRBJ2-5; 8 positions match TRBD2. The CDR3 sequence is 14 residues long. Germline-derived CDR1 and CDR2 are SGHAT and FQNNGV. The junction had 5 bases not matched to a gene; V was cut back by 4 bases and J by 4 bases. The CDR3 reads CASSSGTSGETQYF. The CDR3 DNA is TGTGCCAGCAGCTCCGGGACTAGTGGAGAGACCCAGTACTTC.

The chain has TRBV19 and TRBJ2-3; maybe TRBD2 (5 bases). Germline V gene sequence: CDR1 LNHDA, CDR2 SQIVND (reference sequence). The CDR3 loop spans 18 amino acids. Trimming took off 3 bases at V and 0 bases at J, with 19 bases between the two ends. The CDR3 DNA reads as TGTGCCAGTAGTATGGCCTCTTTAGCGATCGCTAGCACAGATACGCAGTATTTT. Residues: CASSMASLAIASTDTQYF.

Comment on this clone: An end of the junction differs from the germline gene, which may be a read error. This CDR3 reads CASSPGLIQETQYF. In DNA form, the CDR3 reads TGTGCTAGCAGCCCGGGACTGATACAAGAGACCCAGTACTTC. V usage is TRBV7-7 and J usage is TRBJ2-5; tentative D call: TRBD2 (6 bases). Germline CDR1 reads SSHAT; CDR2 reads FNYEAQ (reference sequence). The CDR3 totals 14 residues.

J is TRBJ2-1 and V is TRBV5-4, with 10 bases matching TRBD2. Germline V CDR1 and CDR2: SGHNT, YYREEE (reference sequence). The ends lost 4 bases at V and 5 bases at J; junction bases unmatched: 9. The CDR3 extends over 16 amino acids. CDR3 protein: CASSRGSSGGNNEQFF. Written as DNA, the CDR3 is TGTGCCAGCAGCCGAGGTAGTAGCGGGGGGAACAATGAGCAGTTCTTC.

The chain links TRBV4-2 to TRBJ1-5; 9 bases match TRBD1. Germline lookup yields CDR1 LGHNA and CDR2 YNFKEQ. With V trimmed by 0 bases and J by 7 bases, 7 bases remained unmatched. This CDR3 has 16 amino acids. The CDR3 here is CASSQDPQGASQPQHF. The CDR3 DNA reads as TGTGCCAGCAGCCAAGATCCACAGGGGGCTTCACAGCCCCAGCATTTT.

CDR3 coding DNA: TGTGCCAGCAGTTACTCCGGGGACAATGAGCAGTTCTTC. It encodes CASSYSGDNEQFF. The V gene is TRBV6-5, the J gene TRBJ2-1; weak D call: TRBD2 (5 bases). Per the germline V gene, CDR1 is MNHEY and CDR2 is SVGAGI. The CDR3 is 13 amino acids. Trimming took 0 bases from V and 5 from J, leaving 5 bases between them.

This clone showed up just a few times. V and J are TRBV27 and TRBJ1-2, with D tentatively TRBD1 (6 bases). The CDR3 is made up of 13 amino acids. V was trimmed by 0 bases and J by 5 bases, leaving 7 bases between them. Germline V CDR1 and CDR2: MNHEY, SMNVEV (reference sequence). CDR3 residues: CASSLSRGYGYTF. Here the CDR3 DNA reads TGTGCCAGCAGTTTATCCAGGGGATATGGCTACACCTTC.

The chain carries TRBV9 and TRBJ2-7; D not certain. Trimming took off 0 bases at V and 3 bases at J, with 10 bases between the two ends. The CDR3 contains 14 residues. Germline CDR1 is SGDLS and CDR2 is YYNGEE. The CDR3 DNA reads as TGTGCCAGCAGCGTAGGGGCCTTAAGCTACGAGCAGTACTTC. It translates to CASSVGALSYEQYF.

This clone occurred a few times. This CDR3 reads CASSRGLGEKLFF. The DNA of the CDR3 is TGTGCCAGCAGCAGGGGGCTTGGTGAAAAACTGTTTTTT. The V and J genes are TRBV7-2 and TRBJ1-4; 7 nucleotides line up with TRBD1. The CDR3 runs to 13 residues. CDR1 is SGHTA, CDR2 FQGNSA, per germline. The ends lost 5 bases at V and 7 bases at J; junction bases unmatched: 4.

This clone was recorded a few times. The chain joins TRBV6-6 to TRBJ1-2, with 8 bases that match TRBD1. Per the germline V gene, CDR1 is MNHNY and CDR2 is SVGAGI (reference sequence). V was clipped by 6 bases and J by 3 bases; unmatched bases: 6. The CDR3 loop spans 14 amino acids. CDR3: CASSGQGLYYGYTF. CDR3 DNA sequence: TGTGCCAGCAGCGGACAGGGTCTGTACTATGGCTACACCTTC.

V and J are TRBV6-4 and TRBJ2-1, with 7 bases fitting TRBD2. In germline, CDR1 is MRHNA, CDR2 SNTAGT. The CDR3 has 13 residues. Trimming took 5 bases from V and 7 from J; bases not matched to a gene: 5. In nucleotides, the CDR3 is TGTGCCAGCAGTCGGGAGGCCCAGAATGAGCAGTTCTTC. This sequence encodes CASSREAQNEQFF.

The chain is built from TRBV5-6 and TRBJ2-5; D remains ambiguous. From germline, CDR1 is SGHDT and CDR2 YYEEEE. The V gene lost 3 bases and the J gene lost 1 base, with 10 bases spanning the gap. The CDR3 is made up of 14 amino acids. CDR3 in DNA: TGTGCCAGCAGCTCCGGGTTCGGCCAAGAGACCCAGTACTTC. It codes for CASSSGFGQETQYF.

This rearrangement joins TRBV11-1 to TRBJ2-5, with TRBD1 as a possible D gene (6 bases). V was cut by 8 bases and J by 2 bases, with 12 bases left in between. The CDR3 is 13 residues long. Germline V lookup: CDR1 SGHAT, CDR2 FQDESV (reference sequence). This CDR3 reads CASGTGLQETQYF. The CDR3 DNA reads as TGTGCCAGCGGTACAGGGCTTCAAGAGACCCAGTACTTC.

This clone has more than one count but fewer than ten. The genes are TRBV6-5 and TRBJ2-3; D gene ambiguous. The CDR3 runs to 14 residues. Germline V gene lookup returns CDR1 MNHEY and CDR2 SVGAGI. V lost 8 bases to trimming and J lost 1 base, with 13 bases between them. The CDR3 spells CASGASRGTDTQYF. The CDR3 nucleotides read TGTGCCAGCGGAGCTTCACGGGGCACAGATACGCAGTATTTT.

This chain uses TRBV7-9 with TRBJ1-2; D gene unclear. CDR3 length: 12 residues. Trimming removed 1 base at V and 6 bases at J, with 6 bases between. In germline, CDR1 is SEHNR, CDR2 FQNEAQ (reference sequence). The CDR3 sequence: CASSLGGNGYTF. In DNA, the CDR3 is TGTGCCAGCAGCTTAGGAGGGAATGGCTACACCTTC.